This entry lists 15 T cell receptor beta chains sequenced from one sample in a study of cytomegalovirus exposure and HLA in healthy donors. The repertoire was sequenced with immunoSEQ multiplex PCR; TCRdb's copy has only in-frame clones and lacks some. The sample shows roughly 300,000 clones, about 85% of them seen only once. The material sequenced was PBMCs. The receptor set was obtained from a woman aged 30 to 39 in good health and CMV-seropositive.

The chain joins TRBV9 to TRBJ2-1; D ambiguous. Trimming stripped 0 bases from V and 3 bases from J, with 10 bases between. The CDR3 has 15 amino acids. From germline, CDR1 is SGDLS and CDR2 YYNGEE. The CDR3 DNA follows: TGTGCCAGCAGCGTAGAGGGTGAGAACTACAATGAGCAGTTCTTC. This gives the protein CASSVEGENYNEQFF.

The rearrangement uses TRBV28 and TRBJ1-1; D not certain. The CDR3 is 14 residues long. Germline CDR1 reads MDHEN; CDR2 reads SYDVKM. Between the trimmed V and J ends, which lost 6 bases and 2 bases, there was a span of 13 bases. CDR3 DNA sequence: TGTGCCAGCAGCCGCCCCAACAGTAACACTGAAGCTTTCTTT. It is translated as CASSRPNSNTEAFF.

The rearrangement joins TRBV5-1 to TRBJ1-2, with D perhaps TRBD1 (5 bases). Looked up from germline, CDR1 is SGHRS and CDR2 is YFSETQ. The CDR3 covers 12 residues. V gave up 0 bases and J gave up 8 bases, with 8 bases separating them. The CDR3 here is CASSLGQSGYTF. The DNA for the CDR3 is TGCGCCAGCAGCTTGGGACAGTCCGGCTACACCTTC. Looking up the rest from reference TRBV5-1 and TRBJ1-2 gives the full variable domain: KAGVTQTPRYLIKTRGQQVTLSCSPISGHRSVSWYQQTPGQGLQFLFEYFSETQRNKGNFPGRFSGRQFSNSRSEMNVSTLELGDSALYLCASSLGQSGYTFGSGTRLTVV.

This clone was recorded once. The V and J genes are TRBV7-8 and TRBJ2-5; TRBD1 might be the D (6 bases). Deletions cut 5 bases from V and 2 bases from J, with 12 bases between. The germline CDR1 and CDR2 sequences are SGHVS and FQNEAQ. The CDR3 loop spans 14 amino acids. The CDR3 here is CASSPGQLQETQYF. CDR3 in DNA: TGTGCCAGCAGCCCAGGACAGTTACAAGAGACCCAGTACTTC.

V and J are TRBV29-1 and TRBJ2-5; maybe TRBD2 (6 bases). Germline V lookup: CDR1 SQVTM, CDR2 ANQGSEA. The CDR3 covers 16 residues. Deletions cut 4 bases from V and 5 bases from J, with 23 bases between. CDR3 DNA: TGCAGCGTTGTGGGGTCGGGCGGGACGGTCTGGGAGACCCAGTACTTC. Translated, it gives CSVVGSGGTVWETQYF.

This clone was counted between two and nine times. The J gene is TRBJ2-7, the V gene TRBV27; D may be TRBD2 (6 bases). CDR1 and CDR2 (germline): MNHEY, SMNVEV (reference sequence). The CDR3 loop spans 14 amino acids. The V and J ends lost 5 bases and 2 bases respectively, with 13 bases between them. The CDR3 nucleotides are TGTGCCAGCAGTCTCCTTGGAGGGGCCTACGAGCAGTACTTC. It translates to CASSLLGGAYEQYF.

The chain couples TRBV5-1 to TRBJ2-3; TRBD2 matches 10 bases. V lost 4 bases and J lost 2; bases outside the gene matches: 7. The length of the CDR3 is 16 residues. Germline V lookup: CDR1 SGHRS, CDR2 YFSETQ. CDR3 sequence reads: CASSPASGGFTDTQYF. CDR3 DNA sequence: TGCGCCAGCAGCCCTGCTAGCGGGGGCTTCACAGATACGCAGTATTTT.

The chain carries TRBV30 and TRBJ1-2; 9 bases line up with TRBD1. Germline V CDR1 and CDR2: GTSNPN, SVGIG (reference sequence). The V segment lost 3 bases and the J segment 6 bases; nucleotides outside the gene matches: 2. The CDR3 loop spans 12 amino acids. The CDR3 is CAWRDRGNGYTF. CDR3 sequence (DNA): TGTGCCTGGAGGGACAGGGGAAATGGCTACACCTTC.

The chain couples TRBV9 to TRBJ2-5; TRBD2 aligns across 8 bases. After removal of 0 bases from V and 4 bases from J, the junction contained 5 bases not matched to a gene. Germline assignment: CDR1 SGDLS and CDR2 YYNGEE. The length of the CDR3 is 15 residues. The CDR3 spells CASSVAGLGSETQYF. The DNA of the CDR3 is TGTGCCAGCAGCGTAGCGGGACTAGGTTCAGAGACCCAGTACTTC.

The table lists this clone with a count of one. The CDR3 sequence is CAWSPYPPTGVSTEAFF. The CDR3 coding sequence is TGTGCCTGGAGTCCGTACCCTCCGACAGGGGTGAGCACTGAAGCTTTCTTT. The rearrangement uses TRBV30 and TRBJ1-1; 8 bases agree with TRBD1. V was clipped by 2 bases and J by 4 bases; unmatched bases: 15. The CDR3 covers 17 residues. In germline, CDR1 is GTSNPN, CDR2 SVGIG (reference sequence).

This chain links TRBV27 with TRBJ1-2; D remains unclear. The CDR3 covers 14 residues. Germline lookup yields CDR1 MNHEY and CDR2 SMNVEV (reference sequence). Trimming took off 7 bases at V and 6 bases at J, with 18 bases between the two ends. The CDR3 nucleotides read TGTGCCAGCACCCGACGGGCAGGAAAAGATGGCTACACCTTC. It translates to CASTRRAGKDGYTF.

The CDR3 DNA is TGTGCCAGCAGTTTATTCAGGGAAGCACACAATCAGCCCCAGCATTTT. This codes for CASSLFREAHNQPQHF. The V call is TRBV28, the J call TRBJ1-5, with a weak D call TRBD1 (5 bases). The CDR3 sequence is 16 residues long. Germline CDR1 and CDR2: MDHEN and SYDVKM. Between the trimmed V and J ends, which lost 1 base and 3 bases, there was a span of 13 bases.

This rearrangement joins TRBV15 to TRBJ1-1; 7 nucleotides align to TRBD1. Germline V gene data show CDR1 as LNHNV and CDR2 as YYDKDF (reference sequence). J was trimmed by 5 bases and V by 6 bases; bases with no gene match: 6. The CDR3 has 13 amino acids. The DNA for the CDR3 is TGTGCCACCAGGACAGGGCAAACAACTGAAGCTTTCTTT. As protein: CATRTGQTTEAFF.

CDR3 coding DNA: TGTGCCAGCAGCCCTGCCGGGGGCACTGAAGCTTTCTTT. Translation gives CASSPAGGTEAFF. This sequence joins TRBV5-8 and TRBJ1-1; D might be TRBD1 (5 bases). V was cut by 4 bases and J by 4 bases, with 11 bases left in between. This CDR3 is 13 amino acids long. The germline CDR1 and CDR2 sequences are SGHTS and YDEGEE.

The V and J genes are TRBV30 and TRBJ1-2; D is unclear. V lost 3 bases, J lost 7 bases, and 12 bases lay in between. The germline gives CDR1 GTSNPN, CDR2 SVGIG (reference sequence). This CDR3 has 12 residues. CDR3 protein: CAWRRESGGYTF. The DNA for the CDR3 is TGTGCCTGGAGAAGGGAGTCTGGTGGCTACACCTTC.